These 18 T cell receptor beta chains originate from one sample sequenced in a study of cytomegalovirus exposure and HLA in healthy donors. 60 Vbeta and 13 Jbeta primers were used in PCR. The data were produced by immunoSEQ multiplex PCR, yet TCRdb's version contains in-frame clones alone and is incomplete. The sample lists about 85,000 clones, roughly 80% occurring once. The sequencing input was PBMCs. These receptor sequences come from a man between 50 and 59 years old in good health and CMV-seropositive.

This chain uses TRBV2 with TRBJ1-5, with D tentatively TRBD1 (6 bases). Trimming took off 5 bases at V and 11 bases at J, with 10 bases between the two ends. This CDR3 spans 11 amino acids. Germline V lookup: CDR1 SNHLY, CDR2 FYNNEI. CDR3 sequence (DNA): TGTGCCAGCAGTACAGGGTTAGCCCAGCATTTT. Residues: CASSTGLAQHF.

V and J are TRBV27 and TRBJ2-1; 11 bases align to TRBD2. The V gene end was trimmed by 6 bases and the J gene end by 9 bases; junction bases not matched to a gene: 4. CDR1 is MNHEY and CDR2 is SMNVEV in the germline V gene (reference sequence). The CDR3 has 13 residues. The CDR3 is CASRTGTSGEQFF. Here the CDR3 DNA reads TGTGCCAGCAGAACCGGGACTAGCGGTGAGCAGTTCTTC.

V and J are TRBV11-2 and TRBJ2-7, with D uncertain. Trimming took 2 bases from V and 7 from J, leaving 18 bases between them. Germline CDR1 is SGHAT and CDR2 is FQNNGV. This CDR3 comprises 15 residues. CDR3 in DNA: TGTGCCAGCAGCTTATTGCGATCGGGTCCCTTAGAGCAGTACTTC. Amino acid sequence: CASSLLRSGPLEQYF.

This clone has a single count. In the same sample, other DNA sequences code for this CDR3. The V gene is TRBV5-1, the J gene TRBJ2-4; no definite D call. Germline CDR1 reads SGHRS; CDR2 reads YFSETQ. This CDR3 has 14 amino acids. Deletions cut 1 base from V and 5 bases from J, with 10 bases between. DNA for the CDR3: TGCGCCAGCAGCTTGACCCTAGGAGAAAACATTCAGTACTTC. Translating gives CASSLTLGENIQYF.

This CDR3 reads CASSLSPSGSIGPGGELFF. For the CDR3, the DNA is TGCGCCAGCAGCTTGTCCCCTAGCGGGAGTATCGGCCCCGGGGGGGAGCTGTTTTTT. J is TRBJ2-2 and V is TRBV5-1; 10 bases line up with TRBD2. Germline V gene lookup returns CDR1 SGHRS and CDR2 YFSETQ. After removal of 1 base from V and 8 bases from J, the junction contained 17 bases not matched to a gene. CDR3 size: 19 residues.

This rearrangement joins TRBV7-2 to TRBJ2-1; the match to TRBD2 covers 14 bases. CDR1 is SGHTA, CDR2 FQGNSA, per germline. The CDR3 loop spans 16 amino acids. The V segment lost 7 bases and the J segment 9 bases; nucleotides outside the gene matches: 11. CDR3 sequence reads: CASNEWTSGRRGEQFF. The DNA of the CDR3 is TGTGCCAGCAACGAATGGACTAGCGGGAGGCGGGGTGAGCAGTTCTTC.

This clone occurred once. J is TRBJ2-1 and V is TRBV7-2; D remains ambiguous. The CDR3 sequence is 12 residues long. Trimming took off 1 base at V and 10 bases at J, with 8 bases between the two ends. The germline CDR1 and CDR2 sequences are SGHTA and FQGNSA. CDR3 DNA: TGTGCCAGCAGCTTAGGGGTGGGCGAGCAGTTCTTC. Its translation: CASSLGVGEQFF.

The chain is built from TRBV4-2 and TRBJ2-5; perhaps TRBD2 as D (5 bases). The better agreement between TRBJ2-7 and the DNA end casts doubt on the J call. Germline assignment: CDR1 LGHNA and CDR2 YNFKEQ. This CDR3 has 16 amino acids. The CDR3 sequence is CASSQDVEGALGEQYF. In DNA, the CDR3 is TGTGCCAGCAGCCAAGATGTCGAGGGAGCCCTTGGCGAGCAGTACTTC.

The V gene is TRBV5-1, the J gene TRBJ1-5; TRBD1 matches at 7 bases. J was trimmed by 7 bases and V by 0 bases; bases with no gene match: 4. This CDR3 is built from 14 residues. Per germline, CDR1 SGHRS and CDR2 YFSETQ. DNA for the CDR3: TGCGCCAGCAGCTTGGTCCCGGGACAGCAGCCCCAGCATTTT. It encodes CASSLVPGQQPQHF.

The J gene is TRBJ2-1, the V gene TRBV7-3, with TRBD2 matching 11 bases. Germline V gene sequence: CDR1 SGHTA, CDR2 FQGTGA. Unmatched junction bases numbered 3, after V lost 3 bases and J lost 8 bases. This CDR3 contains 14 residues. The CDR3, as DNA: TGTGCCAGCAGCTTTAGCGGGAGGGCGGATGAGCAGTTCTTC. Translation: CASSFSGRADEQFF.

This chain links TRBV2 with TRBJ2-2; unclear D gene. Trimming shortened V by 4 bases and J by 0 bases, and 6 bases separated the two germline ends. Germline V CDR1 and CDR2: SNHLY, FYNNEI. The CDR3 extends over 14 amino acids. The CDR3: CASSASSNTGELFF. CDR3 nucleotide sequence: TGTGCCAGCAGTGCCTCCTCGAACACCGGGGAGCTGTTTTTT.

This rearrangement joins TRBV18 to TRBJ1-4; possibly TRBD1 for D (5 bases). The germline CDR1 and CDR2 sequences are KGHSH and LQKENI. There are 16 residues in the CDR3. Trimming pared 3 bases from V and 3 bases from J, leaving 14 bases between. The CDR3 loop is CASSPPSSRANEKLFF. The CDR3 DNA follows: TGTGCCAGCTCACCCCCTTCAAGCAGGGCTAATGAAAAACTGTTTTTT.

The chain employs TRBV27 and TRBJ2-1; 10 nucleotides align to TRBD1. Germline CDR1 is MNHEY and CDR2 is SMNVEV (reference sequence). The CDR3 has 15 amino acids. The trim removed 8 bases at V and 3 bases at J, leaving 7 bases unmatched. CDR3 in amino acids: CASGPRTGGYNEQFF. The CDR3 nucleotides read TGTGCCAGCGGTCCCAGGACAGGGGGCTACAATGAGCAGTTCTTC.

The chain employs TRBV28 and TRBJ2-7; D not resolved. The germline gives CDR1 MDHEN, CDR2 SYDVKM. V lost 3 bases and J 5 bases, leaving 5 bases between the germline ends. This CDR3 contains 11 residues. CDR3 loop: CASSLRNEQYF. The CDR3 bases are TGTGCCAGCAGTTTGAGGAACGAGCAGTACTTC.

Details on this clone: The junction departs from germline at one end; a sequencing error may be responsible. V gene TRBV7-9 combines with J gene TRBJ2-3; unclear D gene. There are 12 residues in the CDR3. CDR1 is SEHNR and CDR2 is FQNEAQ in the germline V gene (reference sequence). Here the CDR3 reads CSSSLYTDTQYF. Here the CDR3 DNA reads TGTTCCAGCAGCTTGTACACAGATACGCAGTATTTT.

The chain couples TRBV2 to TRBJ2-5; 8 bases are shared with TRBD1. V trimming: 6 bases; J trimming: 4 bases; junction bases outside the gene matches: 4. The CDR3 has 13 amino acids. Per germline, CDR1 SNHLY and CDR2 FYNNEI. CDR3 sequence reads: CASRSGQGETQYF. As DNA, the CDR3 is TGTGCCAGCAGGTCTGGACAGGGAGAGACCCAGTACTTC.

In nucleotides, the CDR3 is TGTGCCAGCAGCGGCGAGGAGAGAGATACGCAGTATTTT. It is translated as CASSGEERDTQYF. The V gene is TRBV6-7, the J gene TRBJ2-3; no clear D. TRBV6-7 is noted as an ORF with a role that remains uncertain. V was cut by 6 bases and J by 5 bases, with 12 bases left in between. The CDR3 extends over 13 amino acids.

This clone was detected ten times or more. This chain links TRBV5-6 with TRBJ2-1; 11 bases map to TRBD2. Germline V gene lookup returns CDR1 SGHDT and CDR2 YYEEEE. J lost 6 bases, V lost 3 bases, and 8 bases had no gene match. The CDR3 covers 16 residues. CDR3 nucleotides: TGTGCCAGCAGCTCGGGGCGGGGACTAGCGGTCAATGAGCAGTTCTTC. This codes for CASSSGRGLAVNEQFF.